This passage covers 16 T cell receptor beta chains from one sample sequenced in a study of regulatory T cells in long-lasting Graves disease. Construction of TCR beta libraries relied on iRepertoire HTBI primers and on Arm-PCR targeting CDR3 regions. TCRdb itself ran the multiplex PCR reads through MiXCR, one entry per CDR3 protein. The repertoire includes roughly 510,000 distinct CDR3 sequences, roughly 15% of them detected once, and around 12% sits in the top ten. Time point described: newly diagnosed GD, antithyroid drugs for less than 3 months. From PBMCs, RNA was extracted and then used to make the TCR library. This same sample was also part of a study on T cells in Graves' hyperthyroidism and ophthalmopathy.

The sample was peripheral blood mononuclear cells (PBMCs), taken at new diagnosis, from a patient treated with antithyroid drugs. The receptors here all came from a young man with Graves disease.

This clonotype has a handful of counts. The chain uses TRBV9 and TRBJ2-5, with 7 bases lining up with TRBD1. CDR3 length: 13 residues. The V gene's germline CDR1 is SGDLS and CDR2 YYNGEE. The junction had 4 bases not matched to a gene; V was cut back by 6 bases and J by 2 bases. CDR3 in amino acids: CASTGGAQETQYF. The CDR3, as DNA: TGTGCCAGCACAGGGGGAGCACAAGAGACCCAGTACTTC.

This clonotype was counted between two and nine times. The genes are TRBV19 and TRBJ1-5; 10 bases are a match to TRBD1. CDR3 size: 20 residues. The germline CDR1 and CDR2 sequences are LNHDA and SQIVND (reference sequence). Germline trimming cut 5 bases from V and 0 bases from J; bases unmatched to any gene: 16. CDR3 amino acids: CASSPLRQGAPGYSNQPQHF. CDR3 DNA sequence: TGTGCCAGTAGTCCACTGAGACAGGGGGCGCCGGGGTATAGCAATCAGCCCCAGCATTTT.

This chain's CDR3 is CASGKAGGSYEQYF. DNA of the CDR3: TGTGCCAGTGGAAAAGCGGGAGGGTCCTACGAGCAGTACTTC. The V gene is TRBV6-1, the J gene TRBJ2-7; 10 bases agree with TRBD2. Germline loops: CDR1 MNHNS, CDR2 SASEGT. Trimming at V came to 9 bases and at J to 1 base, leaving 6 bases not matched to a gene. This CDR3 has 14 amino acids.

This clonotype was counted many times. The chain couples TRBV30 to TRBJ1-1; unclear D gene. Looked up from germline, CDR1 is GTSNPN and CDR2 is SVGIG (reference sequence). The CDR3 totals 13 residues. The V and J ends lost 0 bases and 1 base respectively, with 6 bases between them. The CDR3 coding sequence is TGTGCCTGGAGTGTACGAGGGAACACTGAAGCTTTCTTT. It specifies CAWSVRGNTEAFF.

This chain links TRBV29-1 with TRBJ1-4; D is ambiguous. The CDR3 length is 14 residues. Germline V gives CDR1 SQVTM, CDR2 ANQGSEA. The germline V and J ends were trimmed by 7 bases and 0 bases, with 12 bases remaining between them. The CDR3 sequence is CSAFLTATNEKLFF. For the CDR3, the DNA is TGCAGCGCATTTCTCACGGCAACTAATGAAAAACTGTTTTTT.

This clonotype was seen many times. The chain joins TRBV28 to TRBJ1-5; no definite D call. Germline CDR1 and CDR2: MDHEN and SYDVKM. The V end lost 3 bases, the J end lost 2 bases, and 14 bases lay between the germline ends. This CDR3 has 16 amino acids. The CDR3 sequence: CASSLGGVIGNQPQHF. DNA of the CDR3: TGTGCCAGCAGTTTGGGTGGGGTGATTGGCAATCAGCCCCAGCATTTT.

For this clonotype: This clone may be a read error of a much larger clone one base away. This chain links TRBV5-1 with TRBJ1-1; TRBD1 agrees at 8 bases. The germline V gene has CDR1 SGHRS and CDR2 YFSETQ. There are 15 residues in the CDR3. V lost 4 bases to trimming and J lost 6 bases; unmatched junction nucleotides: 11. Written as DNA, the CDR3 is TGCGCCAGCAGCATAACCGGGACAGGAGACGCTGAAGCTTTCTTT. It yields the protein CASSITGTGDAEAFF.

This clonotype came up a few times. The rearrangement uses TRBV18 and TRBJ2-7; no clear D gene. The CDR3 totals 13 residues. Germline V gene lookup returns CDR1 KGHSH and CDR2 LQKENI. Trimming left V 0 bases short and J 4 bases short, with 7 bases between. CDR3 sequence reads: CASSPPIQYEQYF. DNA for the CDR3: TGTGCCAGCTCACCACCGATCCAATACGAGCAGTACTTC.

The chain has TRBV2 and TRBJ2-7; the D call may be TRBD1 or TRBD2 (6 bases each). Trimming stripped 8 bases from V and 6 bases from J, with 8 bases between. The CDR3 contains 10 residues. Germline CDR1 reads SNHLY; CDR2 reads FYNNEI. The CDR3 sequence: CASEGGEQYF. CDR3 DNA sequence: TGTGCCAGCGAGGGGGGCGAGCAGTACTTC.

This clonotype appeared many times. This rearrangement joins TRBV28 to TRBJ2-1; possibly TRBD1 for D (5 bases). The CDR3 consists of 15 residues. Germline V gives CDR1 MDHEN, CDR2 SYDVKM. V lost 2 bases and J 4 bases, leaving 12 bases between the germline ends. The CDR3 is CASSLPQALYNEQFF. The DNA for the CDR3 is TGTGCCAGCAGTTTACCACAGGCGCTTTACAATGAGCAGTTCTTC. The whole variable domain, remainder taken from reference TRBV28 and TRBJ2-1, is DVKVTQSSRYLVKRTGEKVFLECVQDMDHENMFWYRQDPGLGLRLIYFSYDVKMKEKGDIPEGYSVSREKKERFSLILESASTNQTSMYLCASSLPQALYNEQFFGPGTRLTVL.

This clonotype was seen ten or more times. This chain links TRBV11-2 with TRBJ2-5, with TRBD1 matching over 11 bases. The CDR3 totals 14 residues. Germline V CDR1 and CDR2: SGHAT, FQNNGV. With 2 bases clipped from V and 5 bases from J, the junction kept 1 base outside the gene matches. The CDR3 nucleotides are TGTGCCAGCAGCTTATGGGACAGGGGGGAGACCCAGTACTTC. This translates into CASSLWDRGETQYF. Supplemented by reference TRBV11-2 and TRBJ2-5, the full variable domain reads EAGVAQSPRYKIIEKRQSVAFWCNPISGHATLYWYQQILGQGPKLLIQFQNNGVVDDSQLPKDRFSAERLKGVDSTLKIQPAKLEDSAVYLCASSLWDRGETQYFGPGTRLLVL.

This clonotype has a count of ten or more. The rearrangement joins TRBV20-1 to TRBJ2-7; D call uncertain. V shed 0 bases and J shed 0 bases, with 9 bases lying between them. CDR3 length equals 14 residues. Germline-derived CDR1 and CDR2 are DFQATT and SNEGSKA (reference sequence). CDR3 sequence reads: CSARDSPSSYEQYF. The DNA for the CDR3 is TGCAGTGCTAGAGATTCCCCGAGCTCCTACGAGCAGTACTTC.

This clonotype was seen a few times. V usage is TRBV20-1 and J usage is TRBJ2-1; 11 bases map to TRBD2. The V gene's germline CDR1 is DFQATT and CDR2 SNEGSKA (reference sequence). Trimming took 1 base from V and 3 from J; bases not matched to a gene: 8. The CDR3 length is 17 residues. The CDR3 region has the DNA TGCAGTGCTAGAGTTCCCTTAGGACTAGCGGGCTACAATGAGCAGTTCTTC. Its protein is CSARVPLGLAGYNEQFF.

This clonotype was recorded at least ten times. The chain couples TRBV29-1 to TRBJ2-7; D is unclear. V lost 6 bases and J lost 0, with 18 bases in between. The CDR3 has 15 amino acids. Germline V lookup: CDR1 SQVTM, CDR2 ANQGSEA. DNA for the CDR3: TGCAGCGTCGTGGGCCAACCCGATAGCTCCTACGAGCAGTACTTC. Translated, it gives CSVVGQPDSSYEQYF.

There are many counts of this clonotype. The chain has TRBV11-2 and TRBJ2-7; 7 nucleotides match TRBD1. Germline values: CDR1 SGHAT, CDR2 FQNNGV. The V gene end was trimmed by 3 bases and the J gene end by 0 bases; junction bases not matched to a gene: 5. This CDR3 has 15 residues. CDR3: CASSFVGDSSYEQYF. The CDR3 nucleotides are TGTGCCAGCAGCTTCGTCGGGGACAGCTCCTACGAGCAGTACTTC. The whole variable domain, remainder taken from reference TRBV11-2 and TRBJ2-7, is EAGVAQSPRYKIIEKRQSVAFWCNPISGHATLYWYQQILGQGPKLLIQFQNNGVVDDSQLPKDRFSAERLKGVDSTLKIQPAKLEDSAVYLCASSFVGDSSYEQYFGPGTRLTVT.

This chain joins TRBV19 and TRBJ2-2; D is unresolved. V was shortened by 8 bases and J by 4 bases, with 8 bases between the two germline ends. Per the germline V gene, CDR1 is LNHDA and CDR2 is SQIVND (reference sequence). This CDR3 has 12 amino acids. DNA for the CDR3: TGTGCCAGTGCGTCGGCCACCGGGGAGCTGTTTTTT. Its protein is CASASATGELFF.